Listed below are T cell receptor beta chains from one sample, sequenced in a study of OX40 agonist ivuxolimab in advanced cancers. The protocol was immunoSEQ multiplex PCR, while the TCRdb copy is restricted to in-frame clones and leaves out a portion. This table has about 55,000 clones, approximately 80% appearing once. The material was CD4+ or CD8+ T cells sorted from blood, obtained in a trial of the OX40 agonist ivuxolimab. These receptors originate from an adult with an advanced solid tumor such as melanoma, head and neck, liver or kidney cancer. CDR3s include the opening cysteine and the closing phenylalanine or tryptophan. The D gene is left open where the match is weak. Rows give clone size only sometimes, using once, few, many, or a class for an expanded clone.

d_call,clone_size,j_call,v_call,cdr3_nt,cdr3_aa
NA,NA,TRBJ2-2,TRBV2,TGTGCCAGCAGGGGAAGGACCGGGGGCGGGGAGCTGTTTTTT,CASRGRTGGGELFF
NA,NA,TRBJ2-3,TRBV18,TGTGCCAGCTCACCTCCGCTCGTGGGGGAGGATACGCAGTATTTT,CASSPPLVGEDTQYF
NA,NA,TRBJ2-3,TRBV5-1,TGCGCCAGCAGCTTGGACCAGAGTGAAGATACGCAGTATTTT,CASSLDQSEDTQYF
NA,NA,TRBJ1-1,TRBV7-8,TGTGCCAGCAGCCCCCGAACAGGCGCCACTGAAGCTTTCTTT,CASSPRTGATEAFF
NA,NA,TRBJ1-5,TRBV5-1,TGCGCCAGCAGCTTGGTAGGAGGAGACCAGCCCCAGCATTTT,CASSLVGGDQPQHF
NA,medium-sized,TRBJ1-1,TRBV7-2,TGTGCCAGCAGTACACAGGCTGATGGGACTGAAGCTTTCTTT,CASSTQADGTEAFF
TRBD2,NA,TRBJ2-1,TRBV18,TGTGCCAGCTCACCACCGGTGACTAGCGGGAGCTCCAATGAGCAGTTCTTC,CASSPPVTSGSSNEQFF
NA,NA,TRBJ1-4,TRBV14,TGTGCCAGCAGCCAGTGGGCGAATGAAAAACTGTTTTTT,CASSQWANEKLFF
TRBD2,once,TRBJ2-7,TRBV28,TGTGCCAGCAGTTCACCCTGGGCGGGGGCCTACGAGCAGTACTTC,CASSSPWAGAYEQYF
TRBD1,NA,TRBJ2-7,TRBV6-1,TGTGCCAGCAGTGACCAGGGACAGGGGATAGGGTACTTC,CASSDQGQGIGYF
NA,NA,TRBJ2-7,TRBV5-1,TGCGCCAGCAGCCCCCCGGGGGCGCCCTACGAGCAGTACTTC,CASSPPGAPYEQYF
TRBD2,NA,TRBJ2-3,TRBV10-3,TGTGCCATCAGTGAGGGACTAGCAGATACGCAGTATTTT,CAISEGLADTQYF
TRBD1,NA,TRBJ2-1,TRBV2,TGTGCCAGCAGTGAAGACAGGGGTCGCAATGAGCAGTTCTTC,CASSEDRGRNEQFF
TRBD1,NA,TRBJ1-5,TRBV4-1,TGCGCCAGCAGCCAAACTATGGGACAGGGAGATCAGCCCCAGCATTTT,CASSQTMGQGDQPQHF
NA,NA,TRBJ2-7,TRBV19,TGTGCCAGTAGTTTAGGAGGGAGTATGGACGAGCAGTACTTC,CASSLGGSMDEQYF
TRBD2,NA,TRBJ2-2,TRBV5-1,TGCGCCAGCAGCTTGGCCAAGACTAGCGGGGGGAACACCGGGGAGCTGTTTTTT,CASSLAKTSGGNTGELFF
TRBD1,NA,TRBJ2-7,TRBV2,TGTGCCAGCAGTGAATCGGACAGGGAAGTTCCCTTC,CASSESDREVPF
TRBD1,NA,TRBJ2-2,TRBV11-2,TGTGCCAGCAGACAACTAATGGGGACAGGGCCCGGGGAGCTGTTTTTT,CASRQLMGTGPGELFF
TRBD1,NA,TRBJ2-1,TRBV2,TGTGCCAGCAGCCACCCTTTGTGGGACAGGGGGTACAATGAGCAGTTCTTC,CASSHPLWDRGYNEQFF
TRBD2,NA,TRBJ2-1,TRBV6-5,TGTGCCAGCAGTTTCTTTGGGGGGGATAACAATGAGCAGTTCTTC,CASSFFGGDNNEQFF
NA,NA,TRBJ1-6,TRBV4-3,TGCGCCAGCAGCCAAGAAGGAGGGGCACGACTACCCCTCCACTTT,CASSQEGGARLPLHF
NA,NA,TRBJ1-1,TRBV7-3,TGTGCCAGCAGCTACCAGGAAGGGGCCACTGAAGCTTTCTTT,CASSYQEGATEAFF
NA,NA,TRBJ2-7,TRBV11-2,TGTGCCAGCAGCTTAGACCCGGGCGTTACATTCCAGTACTTC,CASSLDPGVTFQYF
NA,NA,TRBJ2-7,TRBV4-3,TGCGCCAGCAGCCAAGTTACAGGGTCGGGTTACGAGCAGTACTTC,CASSQVTGSGYEQYF
TRBD2,NA,TRBJ2-1,TRBV7-2,TGTGCCAGCAGCCCGGGACTAGCGGGGGGTCTCATCTTAGAGCAGTTCTTC,CASSPGLAGGLILEQFF
NA,NA,TRBJ2-3,TRBV7-3,TGTGCCAGCAGCTTAACCTTTTCCAATACGCAGTATTTT,CASSLTFSNTQYF
TRBD1,NA,TRBJ2-7,TRBV10-1,TGCGCCAGCAGTGTAAACCCGGGACAGAACTCCTACGGGCAGTACTTC,CASSVNPGQNSYGQYF
NA,NA,TRBJ2-1,TRBV9,TGTGCCAGCAGCGTAGGACCGACCAGGGGGGCCAATGAGCAGTTCTTC,CASSVGPTRGANEQFF
NA,once,TRBJ2-3,TRBV12-5,TGTGCTAGTGGTTCATTCCCCATAGCGTATACTAGCACAGATACGCAGTATTTT,CASGSFPIAYTSTDTQYF
NA,NA,TRBJ1-1,TRBV18,TGTGCCAGCTCACCGACCTTGAACACTGAAGCTTTCTTT,CASSPTLNTEAFF
NA,NA,TRBJ2-3,TRBV5-1,TGCGCCAGCAGCTTGGAGGTAGATACGCAGTATTTT,CASSLEVDTQYF
TRBD2,NA,TRBJ2-1,TRBV11-2,TGTGCCAGCAGCCCCACGACTAGCGGGTTCTACAATGAGCAGTTCTTC,CASSPTTSGFYNEQFF
NA,NA,TRBJ2-5,TRBV7-2,TGTGCCAGCAGCTTAGAGGGGAGATTAGCTGTACAAGAGACCCAGTACTTC,CASSLEGRLAVQETQYF
TRBD1,NA,TRBJ2-2,TRBV11-2,TGTGCCAGCAGCCTTTCCACAGGGGGCTCGAACACCGGGGAGCTGTTTTTT,CASSLSTGGSNTGELFF
NA,NA,TRBJ2-7,TRBV7-2,TGTGCCAGCAGCTTTGGGCAGGGGGGATACGAGCAGTACTTC,CASSFGQGGYEQYF
TRBD2,NA,TRBJ2-7,TRBV7-2,TGTGCCAGCAGCTTAGTATCCACCAGCGGGAGTGCCGAGCAGTACTTC,CASSLVSTSGSAEQYF
NA,NA,TRBJ1-5,TRBV7-2,TGTGCCAGCAGCTTAAGGGGAGGTCAATCCCAGCCCCAGCATTTT,CASSLRGGQSQPQHF
TRBD2,NA,TRBJ2-7,TRBV4-2,TGTGCCAGCAGCCAGGAACTAGCGGGAAAGCTCTACGAGCAGTACTTC,CASSQELAGKLYEQYF
TRBD2,NA,TRBJ2-1,TRBV18,TGTGCCAGCTCACGGGCGGGGGGGCGCGAATCCTACAATGAGCAGTTCTTC,CASSRAGGRESYNEQFF
TRBD1,NA,TRBJ1-2,TRBV2,TGTGCCAGCAGTGATATCATAGGGGGCAGCGGTGGCTACACCTTC,CASSDIIGGSGGYTF
TRBD1,NA,TRBJ1-4,TRBV11-2,TGTGCCAGCAGCTTCAACAGGGGGCCTGTGGAAAAACTGTTTTTT,CASSFNRGPVEKLFF
NA,NA,TRBJ2-2,TRBV5-4,TGTGCCAGCAGCTTGAGGCAGGGGAACACCGGGGAGCTGTTTTTT,CASSLRQGNTGELFF